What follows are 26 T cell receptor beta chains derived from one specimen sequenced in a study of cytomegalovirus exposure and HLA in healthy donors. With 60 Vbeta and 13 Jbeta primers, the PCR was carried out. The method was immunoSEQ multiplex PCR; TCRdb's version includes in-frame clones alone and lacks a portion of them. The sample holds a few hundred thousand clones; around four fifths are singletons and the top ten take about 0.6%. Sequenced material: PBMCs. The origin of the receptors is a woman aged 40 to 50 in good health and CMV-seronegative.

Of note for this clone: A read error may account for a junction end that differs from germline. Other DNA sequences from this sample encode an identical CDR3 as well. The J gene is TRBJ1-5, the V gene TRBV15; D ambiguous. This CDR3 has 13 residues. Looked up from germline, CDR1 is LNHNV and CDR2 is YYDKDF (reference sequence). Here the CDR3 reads CATSRDPGQPQHF. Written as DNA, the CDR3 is TGCGCCACCAGCAGAGATCCAGGCCAGCCCCAGCATTTT.

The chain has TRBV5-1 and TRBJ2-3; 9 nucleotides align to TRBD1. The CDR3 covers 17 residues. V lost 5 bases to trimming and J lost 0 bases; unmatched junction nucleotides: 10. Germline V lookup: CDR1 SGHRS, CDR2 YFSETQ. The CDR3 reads CASSRGQGSLSTDTQYF. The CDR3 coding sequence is TGCGCCAGCAGTAGAGGACAGGGGAGTTTGAGCACAGATACGCAGTATTTT.

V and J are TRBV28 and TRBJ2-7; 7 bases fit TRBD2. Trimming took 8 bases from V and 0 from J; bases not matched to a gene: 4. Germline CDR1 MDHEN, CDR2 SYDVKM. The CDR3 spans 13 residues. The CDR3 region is CASSIAGSYEQYF. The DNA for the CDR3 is TGTGCCAGCTCCATAGCGGGCTCCTACGAGCAGTACTTC.

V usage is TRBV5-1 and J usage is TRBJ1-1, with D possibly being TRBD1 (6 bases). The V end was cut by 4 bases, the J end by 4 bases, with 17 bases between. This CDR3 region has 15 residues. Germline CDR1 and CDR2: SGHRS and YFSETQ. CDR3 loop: CASSLPGGGRTEAFF. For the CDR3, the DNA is TGCGCCAGCAGCCTCCCTGGGGGGGGCCGCACTGAAGCTTTCTTT.

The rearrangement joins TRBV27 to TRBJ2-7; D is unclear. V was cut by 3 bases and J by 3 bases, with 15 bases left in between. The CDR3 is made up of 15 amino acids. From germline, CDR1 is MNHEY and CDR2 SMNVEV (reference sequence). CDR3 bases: TGTGCCAGCAGTTTCGACATCTTACACCTCTACGAGCAGTACTTC. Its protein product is CASSFDILHLYEQYF.

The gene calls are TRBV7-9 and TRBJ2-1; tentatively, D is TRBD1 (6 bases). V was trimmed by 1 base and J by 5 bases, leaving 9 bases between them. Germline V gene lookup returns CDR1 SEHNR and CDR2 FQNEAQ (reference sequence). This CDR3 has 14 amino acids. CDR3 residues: CASSLGQVNNEQFF. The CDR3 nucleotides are TGTGCCAGCAGCTTAGGACAGGTGAACAATGAGCAGTTCTTC.

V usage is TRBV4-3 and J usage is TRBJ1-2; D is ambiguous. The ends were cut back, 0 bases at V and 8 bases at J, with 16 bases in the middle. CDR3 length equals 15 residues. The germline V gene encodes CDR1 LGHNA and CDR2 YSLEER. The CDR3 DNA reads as TGCGCCAGCAGCCAAGATCTTCATGGGCTTGGAGGCTACACCTTC. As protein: CASSQDLHGLGGYTF.

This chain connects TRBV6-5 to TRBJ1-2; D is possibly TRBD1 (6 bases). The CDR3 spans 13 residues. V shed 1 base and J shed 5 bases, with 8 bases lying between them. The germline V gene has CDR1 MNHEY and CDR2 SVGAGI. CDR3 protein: CASSYYRVYGYTF. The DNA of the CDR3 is TGTGCCAGCAGTTACTACAGGGTATATGGCTACACCTTC.

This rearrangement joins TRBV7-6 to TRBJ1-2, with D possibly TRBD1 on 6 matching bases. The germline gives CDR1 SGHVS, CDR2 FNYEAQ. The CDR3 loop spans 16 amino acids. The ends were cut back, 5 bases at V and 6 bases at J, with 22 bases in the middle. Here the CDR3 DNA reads TGTGCCAGCAGCCCCCACTACGAGGGCAGGGGAGATGGCTACACCTTC. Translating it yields CASSPHYEGRGDGYTF.

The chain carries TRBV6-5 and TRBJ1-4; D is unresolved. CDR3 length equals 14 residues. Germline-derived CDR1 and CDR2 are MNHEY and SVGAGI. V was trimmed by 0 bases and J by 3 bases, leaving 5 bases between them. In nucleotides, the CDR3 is TGTGCCAGCAGTTACTCCGGTTCTAATGAAAAACTGTTTTTT. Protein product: CASSYSGSNEKLFF.

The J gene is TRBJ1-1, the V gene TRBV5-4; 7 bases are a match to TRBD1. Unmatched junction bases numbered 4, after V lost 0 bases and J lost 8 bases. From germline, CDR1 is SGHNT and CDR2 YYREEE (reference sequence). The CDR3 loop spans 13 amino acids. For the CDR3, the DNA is TGTGCCAGCAGCTTGGCGGGACAGACCGAAGCTTTCTTT. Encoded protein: CASSLAGQTEAFF.

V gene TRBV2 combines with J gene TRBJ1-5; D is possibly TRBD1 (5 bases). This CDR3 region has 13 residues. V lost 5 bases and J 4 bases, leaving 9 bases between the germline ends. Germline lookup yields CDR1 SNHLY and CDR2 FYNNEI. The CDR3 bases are TGTGCCAGCAGTCAAGGGGCGAATCAGCCCCAGCATTTT. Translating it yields CASSQGANQPQHF.

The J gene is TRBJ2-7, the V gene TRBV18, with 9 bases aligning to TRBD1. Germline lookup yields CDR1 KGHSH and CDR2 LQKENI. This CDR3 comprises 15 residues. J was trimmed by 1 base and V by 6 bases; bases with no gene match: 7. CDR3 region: CASSSGTGNSYEQYF. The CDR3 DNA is TGTGCCAGCTCTTCCGGGACAGGGAATTCCTACGAGCAGTACTTC.

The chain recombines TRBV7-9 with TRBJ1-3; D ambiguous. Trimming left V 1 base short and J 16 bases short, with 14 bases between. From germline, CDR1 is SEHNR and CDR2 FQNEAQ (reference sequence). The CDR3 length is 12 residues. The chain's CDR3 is CASSLVHSLLYF. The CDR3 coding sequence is TGTGCCAGCAGCTTAGTGCACAGTTTGCTTTATTTT.

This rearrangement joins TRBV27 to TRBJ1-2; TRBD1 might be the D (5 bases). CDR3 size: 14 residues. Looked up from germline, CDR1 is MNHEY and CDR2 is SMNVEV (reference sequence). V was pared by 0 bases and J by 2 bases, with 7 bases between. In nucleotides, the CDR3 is TGTGCCAGCAGTTTATCGAACAGGAACTATGGCTACACCTTC. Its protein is CASSLSNRNYGYTF.

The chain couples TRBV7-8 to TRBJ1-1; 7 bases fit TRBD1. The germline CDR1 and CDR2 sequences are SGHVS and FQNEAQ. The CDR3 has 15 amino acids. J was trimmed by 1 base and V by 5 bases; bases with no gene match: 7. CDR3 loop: CASSVIGGANTEAFF. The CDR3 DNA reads TGTGCCAGCAGCGTTATAGGGGGCGCGAACACTGAAGCTTTCTTT.

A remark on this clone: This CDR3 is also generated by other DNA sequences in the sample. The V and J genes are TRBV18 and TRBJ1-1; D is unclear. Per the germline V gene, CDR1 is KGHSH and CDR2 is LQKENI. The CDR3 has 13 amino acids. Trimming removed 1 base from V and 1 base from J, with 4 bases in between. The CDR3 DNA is TGTGCCAGCTCACCACTAGAGAACACTGAAGCTTTCTTT. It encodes CASSPLENTEAFF.

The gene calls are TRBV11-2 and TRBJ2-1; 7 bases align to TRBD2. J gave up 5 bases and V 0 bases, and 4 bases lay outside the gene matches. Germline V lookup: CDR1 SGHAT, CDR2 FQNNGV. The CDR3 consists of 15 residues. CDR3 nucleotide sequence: TGTGCCAGCAGCTTAGATCGGGGGGTCAACAATGAGCAGTTCTTC. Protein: CASSLDRGVNNEQFF.

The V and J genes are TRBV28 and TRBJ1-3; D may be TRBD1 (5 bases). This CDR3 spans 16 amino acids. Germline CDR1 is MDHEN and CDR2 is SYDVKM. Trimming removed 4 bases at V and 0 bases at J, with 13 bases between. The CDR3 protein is CASSSPKTGSGNTIYF. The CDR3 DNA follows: TGTGCCAGCAGTTCCCCTAAAACAGGCTCTGGAAACACCATATATTTT.

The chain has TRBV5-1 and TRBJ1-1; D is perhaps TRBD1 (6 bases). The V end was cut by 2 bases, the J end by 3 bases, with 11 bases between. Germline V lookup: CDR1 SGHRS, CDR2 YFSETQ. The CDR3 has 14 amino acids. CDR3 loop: CASSLTDSHTEAFF. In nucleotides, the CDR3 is TGCGCCAGCAGCTTAACGGACAGCCACACTGAAGCTTTCTTT.

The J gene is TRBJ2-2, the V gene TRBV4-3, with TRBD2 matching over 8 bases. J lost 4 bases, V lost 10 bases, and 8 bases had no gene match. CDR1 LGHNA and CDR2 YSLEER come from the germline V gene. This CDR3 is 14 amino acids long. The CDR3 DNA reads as TGCGCCACCGGGAGGGGGGATCCCACCGGGGAGCTGTTTTTT. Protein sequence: CATGRGDPTGELFF.

DNA for the CDR3: TGTGCCAGCAGTGGGGAGGGGCTTTCCTACAATGAGCAGTTCTTC. It yields the protein CASSGEGLSYNEQFF. V gene TRBV6-5 combines with J gene TRBJ2-1, with 7 bases that match TRBD2. This CDR3 is built from 15 residues. Germline V gene lookup returns CDR1 MNHEY and CDR2 SVGAGI. Trimming took 5 bases from V and 1 from J; bases not matched to a gene: 5.

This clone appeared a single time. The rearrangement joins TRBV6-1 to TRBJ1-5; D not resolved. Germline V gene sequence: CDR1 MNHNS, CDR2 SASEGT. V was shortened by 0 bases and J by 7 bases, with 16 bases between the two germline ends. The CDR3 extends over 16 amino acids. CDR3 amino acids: CASSEAFWQAGQPQHF. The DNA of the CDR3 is TGTGCCAGCAGTGAAGCGTTCTGGCAAGCGGGGCAGCCCCAGCATTTT.

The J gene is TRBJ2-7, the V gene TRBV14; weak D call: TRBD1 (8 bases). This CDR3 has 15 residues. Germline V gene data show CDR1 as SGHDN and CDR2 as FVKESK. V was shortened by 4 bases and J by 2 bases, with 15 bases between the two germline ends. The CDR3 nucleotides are TGTGCCAGCAGCCTCAGGGGGCGGGGGACCTACGAGCAGTACTTC. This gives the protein CASSLRGRGTYEQYF.

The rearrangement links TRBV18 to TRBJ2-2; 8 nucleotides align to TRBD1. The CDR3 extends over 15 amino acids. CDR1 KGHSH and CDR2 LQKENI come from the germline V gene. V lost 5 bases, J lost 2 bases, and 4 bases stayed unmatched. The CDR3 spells CASSTDRGNTGELFF. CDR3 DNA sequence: TGTGCCAGCTCAACCGACAGGGGCAACACCGGGGAGCTGTTTTTT.

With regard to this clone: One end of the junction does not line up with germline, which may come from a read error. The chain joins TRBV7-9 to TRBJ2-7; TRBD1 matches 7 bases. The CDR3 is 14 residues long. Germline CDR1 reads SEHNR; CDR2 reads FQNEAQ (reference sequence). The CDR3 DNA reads TGTTCCAGCAGCTCCGACAGGGTACCCTACGAGCAGTACTTC. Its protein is CSSSSDRVPYEQYF.